Below, 17 T cell receptor beta chains from the same sample are listed, as sequenced in a study of blood T cell repertoires in COVID-19. Profiling relied on immunoSEQ multiplex PCR, and the TCRdb table lists in-frame clones only, not all of them. The profile shows about 83,000 clones, 87% of them singletons. Sequences were obtained from peripheral blood. The source is a man in his fifties or sixties with acute or convalescent COVID-19.

V is TRBV4-3 and J is TRBJ1-2; D is perhaps TRBD1 (6 bases). Germline V lookup: CDR1 LGHNA, CDR2 YSLEER. V was trimmed by 0 bases and J by 3 bases, leaving 17 bases between them. This CDR3 has 17 amino acids. The CDR3 spells CASSQEVGADGYYGYTF. The CDR3 nucleotides are TGCGCCAGCAGCCAAGAAGTGGGGGCTGACGGATACTATGGCTACACCTTC.

The chain has TRBV29-1 and TRBJ2-7, with 9 positions matching TRBD1. The germline V gene has CDR1 SQVTM and CDR2 ANQGSEA. The CDR3 covers 15 residues. The V gene end was trimmed by 3 bases and the J gene end by 6 bases; junction bases not matched to a gene: 12. Here the CDR3 reads CSVETPPGTGSEQYF. The CDR3 bases are TGCAGCGTTGAGACCCCGCCCGGGACAGGGTCCGAGCAGTACTTC.

This chain connects TRBV12-3 or TRBV12-4 to TRBJ2-7; D might be TRBD2 (6 bases). CDR3 size: 13 residues. V was trimmed by 5 bases and J by 2 bases, leaving 10 bases between them. The CDR3 region is CASSLTSTYEQYF. The CDR3 DNA reads TGTGCCAGCAGTCTAACTAGCACCTACGAGCAGTACTTC.

The V and J genes are TRBV5-4 and TRBJ1-1, with 9 bases matching TRBD1. The CDR3 is 13 amino acids. Per the germline V gene, CDR1 is SGHNT and CDR2 is YYREEE (reference sequence). J was trimmed by 6 bases and V by 4 bases; bases with no gene match: 4. The CDR3 spells CASSRDRVSEAFF. The DNA for the CDR3 is TGTGCCAGCAGCCGGGACAGGGTATCTGAAGCTTTCTTT.

This chain uses TRBV5-5 with TRBJ2-7, with 8 bases aligning to TRBD1. There are 14 residues in the CDR3. Germline CDR1 is SGHKS and CDR2 is YYEKEE (reference sequence). V shed 5 bases and J 4 bases; nucleotides not matched to a gene: 8. CDR3 in DNA: TGTGCCAGCAGTCTAGGGACAGGAGGTTACGAGCAGTACTTC. Translated: CASSLGTGGYEQYF.

The V gene is TRBV7-8, the J gene TRBJ2-2, with 9 bases matching TRBD1. V trimming: 4 bases; J trimming: 6 bases; junction bases outside the gene matches: 6. Germline V CDR1 and CDR2: SGHVS, FQNEAQ. The CDR3 is 15 residues long. The CDR3 region is CASSSVGQGPGELFF. The DNA of the CDR3 is TGTGCCAGCAGCTCGGTGGGACAGGGTCCCGGGGAGCTGTTTTTT.

The rearrangement links TRBV5-6 to TRBJ2-5, with 8 positions matching TRBD1. The trim removed 0 bases at V and 1 base at J, leaving 5 bases unmatched. This CDR3 has 16 amino acids. From germline, CDR1 is SGHDT and CDR2 YYEEEE. The CDR3 bases are TGTGCCAGCAGCTTGGAGTCGGACAGGGTCCAAGAGACCCAGTACTTC. Translating gives CASSLESDRVQETQYF.

CDR3 region: CASLDRGGRGEQFF. The CDR3 nucleotides are TGTGCCAGCCTGGACCGCGGGGGGCGGGGTGAGCAGTTCTTC. The gene calls are TRBV3-1 (or the pseudogene TRBV3-2) and TRBJ2-1; 8 nucleotides line up with TRBD2. V shed 8 bases, J shed 9 bases, and the junction held 12 bases outside the gene matches. The CDR3 totals 14 residues. Germline-derived CDR1 and CDR2 are LGHDT and YNNKEL (reference sequence).

V gene TRBV16 combines with J gene TRBJ2-7; D perhaps matches TRBD2 (6 bases). V lost 0 bases and J lost 3, with 18 bases in between. CDR1 is KGHSY and CDR2 is FQNENV in the germline V gene. The CDR3 loop spans 17 amino acids. The CDR3 reads CASSQSGGGISHYEQYF. The CDR3 DNA reads as TGTGCCAGCAGCCAATCCGGGGGTGGCATTAGTCACTACGAGCAGTACTTC. Complete variable domain (other parts from reference TRBV16 and TRBJ2-7): GEEVAQTPKHLVRGEGQKAKLYCAPIKGHSYVFWYQQVLKNEFKFLISFQNENVFDETGMPKERFSAKCLPNSPCSLEIQATKLEDSAVYFCASSQSGGGISHYEQYFGPGTRLTVT.

This clone has only one observation. The rearrangement links TRBV5-1 to TRBJ2-1, with D possibly being TRBD2 (6 bases). V dropped 3 bases and J dropped 4 bases, with 14 bases sitting between them. Germline lookup yields CDR1 SGHRS and CDR2 YFSETQ. CDR3 size: 15 residues. For the CDR3, the DNA is TGCGCCAGCAGCTGGGGGGTTCAACAGTACAATGAGCAGTTCTTC. It is translated as CASSWGVQQYNEQFF. Combining the CDR3 with reference TRBV5-1 and TRBJ2-1 gives the whole variable domain KAGVTQTPRYLIKTRGQQVTLSCSPISGHRSVSWYQQTPGQGLQFLFEYFSETQRNKGNFPGRFSGRQFSNSRSEMNVSTLELGDSALYLCASSWGVQQYNEQFFGPGTRLTVL.

The gene calls are TRBV6-2 or TRBV6-3 and TRBJ1-2; no clear D. The V gene lost 2 bases and the J gene lost 2 bases, with 9 bases spanning the gap. CDR1 MNHEY and CDR2 SVGEGT come from the germline V gene. This CDR3 region has 14 residues. The CDR3 sequence: CASSYGTFNYGYTF. In nucleotides, the CDR3 is TGTGCCAGCAGTTACGGCACGTTCAACTATGGCTACACCTTC.

V usage is TRBV3-1 (or the pseudogene TRBV3-2) and J usage is TRBJ2-5; 7 bases match TRBD2. The CDR3 extends over 16 amino acids. With 1 base clipped from V and 3 bases from J, the junction kept 8 bases outside the gene matches. CDR1 is LGHDT and CDR2 is YNNKEL in the germline V gene (reference sequence). The CDR3 spells CASSQGLAVWEETQYF. In DNA form, the CDR3 reads TGTGCCAGCAGCCAAGGTCTAGCGGTTTGGGAAGAGACCCAGTACTTC.

The chain couples TRBV11-3 to TRBJ2-7; TRBD2 agrees at 10 bases. In germline, CDR1 is SGHNT, CDR2 YENEEA. The junction had 6 bases not matched to a gene; V was cut back by 0 bases and J by 1 base. The CDR3 has 17 amino acids. CDR3 DNA sequence: TGTGCCAGCAGCTTAGAGGCTAGCGGGGGCGTTTCCTACGAGCAGTACTTC. This translates into CASSLEASGGVSYEQYF.

The V call is TRBV5-6, the J call TRBJ1-1; tentatively, D is TRBD1 (5 bases). The germline V gene has CDR1 SGHDT and CDR2 YYEEEE. The CDR3 length is 15 residues. Trimming shortened V by 10 bases and J by 0 bases, and 19 bases separated the two germline ends. This CDR3 is CAWGPRIGMNTEAFF. The CDR3 nucleotides read TGTGCCTGGGGCCCACGGATAGGGATGAACACTGAAGCTTTCTTT.

V usage is TRBV5-8 and J usage is TRBJ1-2; unclear D gene. V lost 4 bases, J lost 5 bases, and 15 bases lay in between. CDR1 SGHTS and CDR2 YDEGEE come from the germline V gene. The CDR3 is 14 amino acids. In DNA, the CDR3 is TGTGCCAGCAGCACGCCGCGGGCGGCATATGGCTACACCTTC. Its translation is CASSTPRAAYGYTF.

The rearrangement uses TRBV4-1 and TRBJ1-1; D is unclear. The CDR3 has 14 residues. The V gene lost 6 bases and the J gene lost 4 bases, with 15 bases spanning the gap. Looked up from germline, CDR1 is MGHRA and CDR2 is YSYEKL. This chain's CDR3 is CASRSAPRGTEAFF. The DNA of the CDR3 is TGCGCCAGCAGATCAGCCCCCCGGGGCACTGAAGCTTTCTTT.

The chain uses TRBV4-3 and TRBJ1-1; maybe TRBD1 (6 bases). From germline, CDR1 is LGHNA and CDR2 YSLEER. The CDR3 sequence is 19 residues long. The ends were cut back, 1 base at V and 0 bases at J, with 21 bases in the middle. This CDR3 is CASSQGLLDSGQLNTEAFF. CDR3 nucleotides: TGCGCCAGCAGCCAAGGACTCCTTGACTCCGGACAGTTGAACACTGAAGCTTTCTTT.